The 25 T cell receptor beta chains below come from one sample, sequenced in a study of somatic mutations in cytotoxic T cells in rheumatoid arthritis (dated by TCRdb to about 2017). The receptor library was made with the immunoSEQ multiplex PCR assay. The source is immuneACCESS, and TCRdb retained only in-frame sequences with V and J called. Part of the clones is not carried over; for the studies checked, unresolved V genes explain less than half of this, and the remainder is unexplained. The sample contains more than 15,000 clones, 65% to 85% of them found a single time. Of the sample, about 17% is held by the ten largest clones. The sample was CD8+ T cells sorted from blood. The source of these receptors is an adult with rheumatoid arthritis.

This chain joins TRBV7-8 and TRBJ2-2; tentatively, D is TRBD1 or TRBD2 (5 bases each). The germline V and J ends were trimmed by 5 bases and 6 bases, with 16 bases remaining between them. Germline loops: CDR1 SGHVS, CDR2 FQNEAQ. This CDR3 contains 15 residues. As DNA, the CDR3 is TGTGCCAGCAGCAGGTATCAGGGACCCTCCGGGGAGCTGTTTTTT. Its protein product is CASSRYQGPSGELFF.

In this sample, this clone turned up once. CDR3 DNA: TGTGCCACCAGCAGAGTGGGCGCAGGGGGTTACGAGCAGTACTTC. This encodes CATSRVGAGGYEQYF. The chain combines TRBV15 with TRBJ2-7; 7 bases are shared with TRBD1. Germline V CDR1 and CDR2: LNHNV, YYDKDF (reference sequence). The V gene end was trimmed by 1 base and the J gene end by 4 bases; junction bases not matched to a gene: 7. The CDR3 extends over 15 amino acids.

There are a few counts of this clone. The chain combines TRBV5-4 with TRBJ1-5; D not certain. V lost 1 base to trimming and J lost 6 bases, with 5 bases between them. This CDR3 has 12 residues. Germline CDR1 reads SGHNT; CDR2 reads YYREEE (reference sequence). CDR3 residues: CASSLSGQPQHF. The CDR3 DNA reads TGTGCCAGCAGCTTGTCCGGTCAGCCCCAGCATTTT.

V is TRBV6-1 and J is TRBJ1-1; D gene uncertain. Germline V CDR1 and CDR2: MNHNS, SASEGT. V was clipped by 4 bases and J by 2 bases, with 17 bases between them. The CDR3 has 16 residues. The CDR3 DNA reads TGTGCCAGCAGTGTCTATTTACCGGGCCCCAACACTGAAGCTTTCTTT. Amino acids: CASSVYLPGPNTEAFF.

This chain connects TRBV9 to TRBJ1-1, with 8 bases matching TRBD1. The CDR3 sequence is 15 residues long. Per the germline V gene, CDR1 is SGDLS and CDR2 is YYNGEE. V was clipped by 0 bases and J by 1 base; unmatched bases: 2. The CDR3 sequence is CASSVEDRANTEAFF. CDR3 in DNA: TGTGCCAGCAGCGTAGAGGACAGGGCGAACACTGAAGCTTTCTTT.

This clone appeared once. The V gene is TRBV30, the J gene TRBJ1-5; D gene ambiguous. V gave up 0 bases and J gave up 2 bases, with 14 bases separating them. The CDR3 contains 16 residues. Germline assignment: CDR1 GTSNPN and CDR2 SVGIG (reference sequence). Here the CDR3 DNA reads TGTGCCTGGAGTGTAAGCGCTCCCTTCGGCAATCAGCCCCAGCATTTT. This codes for CAWSVSAPFGNQPQHF. The whole variable domain, remainder taken from reference TRBV30 and TRBJ1-5, is SQTIHQWPATLVQPVGSPLSLECTVEGTSNPNLYWYRQAAGRGLQLLFYSVGIGQISSEVPQNLSASRPQDRQFILSSKKLLLSDSGFYLCAWSVSAPFGNQPQHFGDGTRLSIL.

The V call is TRBV27, the J call TRBJ2-7; 8 positions match TRBD1. The CDR3 is 13 residues long. The trim removed 6 bases at V and 4 bases at J, leaving 5 bases unmatched. CDR1 MNHEY and CDR2 SMNVEV come from the germline V gene (reference sequence). The CDR3 loop reads CASSGTGLYEQYF. In nucleotides, the CDR3 is TGTGCCAGCAGCGGGACAGGTTTGTACGAGCAGTACTTC.

The chain employs TRBV2 and TRBJ1-5; possible D gene TRBD1, 5 bases. The CDR3 extends over 14 amino acids. Trimming stripped 7 bases from V and 3 bases from J, with 13 bases between. Germline CDR1 reads SNHLY; CDR2 reads FYNNEI. CDR3 DNA: TGTGCCAGCACCGGGGCCGTACACAATCAGCCCCAGCATTTT. The encoded protein is CASTGAVHNQPQHF. Combining the CDR3 with reference TRBV2 and TRBJ1-5 gives the whole variable domain EPEVTQTPSHQVTQMGQEVILRCVPISNHLYFYWYRQILGQKVEFLVSFYNNEISEKSEIFDDQFSVERPDGSNFTLKIRSTKLEDSAMYFCASTGAVHNQPQHFGDGTRLSIL.

The chain links TRBV20-1 to TRBJ1-3; D is undetermined. The CDR3 loop spans 11 amino acids. The V and J ends lost 2 bases and 2 bases respectively, with 1 base between them. Germline CDR1 is DFQATT and CDR2 is SNEGSKA (reference sequence). The CDR3 region has the DNA TGCAGTGCTAGAACTGGAAACACCATATATTTT. It is translated as CSARTGNTIYF.

The chain recombines TRBV6-5 with TRBJ1-2; perhaps TRBD1 as D (5 bases). Germline assignment: CDR1 MNHEY and CDR2 SVGAGI. This CDR3 contains 12 residues. Trimming cost V 7 bases and J 7 bases, with 13 bases left between them. The CDR3 DNA sequence: TGTGCCAGCACCCTATACGGGGGTGGCTACACCTTC. This gives the protein CASTLYGGGYTF.

This chain connects TRBV28 to TRBJ1-6; D not resolved. Germline values: CDR1 MDHEN, CDR2 SYDVKM. V shed 5 bases and J shed 8 bases, with 13 bases lying between them. This CDR3 has 14 residues. As DNA, the CDR3 is TGTGCCAGCAGTCAAGATTCTGATTATTCACCCCTCCACTTT. Translated: CASSQDSDYSPLHF.

The CDR3 region has the DNA TGTGCCAGCAGCCTCCGGGACAGGGGAATCTACGAGCAGTACTTC. Encoded protein: CASSLRDRGIYEQYF. The chain is built from TRBV7-8 and TRBJ2-7, with 10 bases lining up with TRBD1. Germline loops: CDR1 SGHVS, CDR2 FQNEAQ. The V gene end was trimmed by 5 bases and the J gene end by 3 bases; junction bases not matched to a gene: 7. The CDR3 runs to 15 residues.

This chain uses TRBV19 with TRBJ2-7; perhaps TRBD1 as D (6 bases). CDR3 length: 13 amino acids. The V gene's germline CDR1 is LNHDA and CDR2 SQIVND (reference sequence). Between the trimmed V and J ends, which lost 7 bases and 3 bases, there was a span of 13 bases. The CDR3 is CASKETGIYEQYF. The CDR3 bases are TGTGCCAGTAAAGAGACAGGCATCTACGAGCAGTACTTC. The whole variable domain, remainder taken from reference TRBV19 and TRBJ2-7, is DGGITQSPKYLFRKEGQNVTLSCEQNLNHDAMYWYRQDPGQGLRLIYYSQIVNDFQKGDIAEGYSVSREKKESFPLTVTSAQKNPTAFYLCASKETGIYEQYFGPGTRLTVT.

The chain combines TRBV6-5 with TRBJ1-2; D may be TRBD1 (6 bases). Germline V lookup: CDR1 MNHEY, CDR2 SVGAGI. This CDR3 is 15 amino acids long. Trimming shortened V by 2 bases and J by 7 bases, and 17 bases separated the two germline ends. CDR3 bases: TGTGCCAGCAGTTACGGTACAACAGGGAGAGTTGGCTACACCTTC. Translated, it gives CASSYGTTGRVGYTF.

The gene calls are TRBV2 and TRBJ1-5; TRBD1 agrees at 9 bases. V shed 0 bases, J shed 7 bases, and the junction held 10 bases outside the gene matches. The CDR3 spans 17 residues. CDR1 is SNHLY and CDR2 is FYNNEI in the germline V gene. The CDR3 DNA is TGTGCCAGCAGTGAAGCGGGGACAGGGTTGGGCGGGCAGCCCCAGCATTTT. This gives the protein CASSEAGTGLGGQPQHF.

V is TRBV5-4 and J is TRBJ1-1; no clear D gene. CDR1 and CDR2 (germline): SGHNT, YYREEE (reference sequence). CDR3 length: 10 amino acids. The CDR3 loop reads CAGMNTEAFF. The CDR3, as DNA: TGTGCGGGGATGAACACTGAAGCTTTCTTT.

V is TRBV5-1 and J is TRBJ1-6; 7 bases line up with TRBD1. This CDR3 spans 17 amino acids. CDR1 is SGHRS and CDR2 is YFSETQ in the germline V gene. The junction had 7 bases not matched to a gene; V was cut back by 0 bases and J by 4 bases. CDR3 in amino acids: CASSLEPGTVYNSPLHF. CDR3 DNA sequence: TGCGCCAGCAGCTTGGAACCCGGGACAGTTTATAATTCACCCCTCCACTTT.

This clone was counted a few times. This chain uses TRBV2 with TRBJ1-6; D is uncertain. The CDR3 runs 16 residues. From germline, CDR1 is SNHLY and CDR2 FYNNEI. V dropped 8 bases and J dropped 0 bases, with 14 bases sitting between them. CDR3 sequence (DNA): TGTGCCAGCGTGCTCAGACCACTCTCCTATAATTCACCCCTCCACTTT. Translating gives CASVLRPLSYNSPLHF.

This chain uses TRBV27 with TRBJ1-2; 10 nucleotides match TRBD1. The V gene's germline CDR1 is MNHEY and CDR2 SMNVEV (reference sequence). After removal of 3 bases from V and 6 bases from J, the junction contained 1 base not matched to a gene. The CDR3 is 13 amino acids. The chain's CDR3 is CASSLTGGDGYTF. CDR3 coding DNA: TGTGCCAGCAGTTTGACAGGGGGCGATGGCTACACCTTC.

The chain has TRBV4-1 and TRBJ2-1; 9 bases map to TRBD2. The V gene end was trimmed by 0 bases and the J gene end by 5 bases; junction bases not matched to a gene: 8. Germline loops: CDR1 MGHRA, CDR2 YSYEKL. CDR3 length equals 17 residues. The CDR3 nucleotides read TGCGCCAGCAGCCAAGATCCTACAGCGGGGGGTCACAATGAGCAGTTCTTC. This encodes CASSQDPTAGGHNEQFF.

The V and J genes are TRBV2 and TRBJ2-2, with TRBD2 identical over 7 bases. V gave up 6 bases and J gave up 3 bases; unmatched junction bases: 7. The CDR3 is made up of 15 amino acids. Looked up from germline, CDR1 is SNHLY and CDR2 is FYNNEI. In DNA, the CDR3 is TGTGCCAGCAGCCCAGCGGGGAAGGACACCGGGGAGCTGTTTTTT. This codes for CASSPAGKDTGELFF.

This chain links TRBV19 with TRBJ1-6; D is ambiguous. Trimming pared 8 bases from V and 7 bases from J, leaving 12 bases between. Looked up from germline, CDR1 is LNHDA and CDR2 is SQIVND (reference sequence). The CDR3 extends over 13 amino acids. CDR3 DNA sequence: TGTGCCAGTTCAGAAAAACTAAATTCACCCCTCCACTTT. Encoded protein: CASSEKLNSPLHF.

The chain has TRBV6-4 and TRBJ1-1; 9 nucleotides line up with TRBD1. V was clipped by 3 bases and J by 2 bases; unmatched bases: 4. The CDR3 is 15 amino acids. Germline V lookup: CDR1 MRHNA, CDR2 SNTAGT. DNA of the CDR3: TGTGCCAGCAGTGATCCGGACAGGGGAAACACTGAAGCTTTCTTT. Translating it yields CASSDPDRGNTEAFF.

The sample holds one count of this clone. V is TRBV19 and J is TRBJ1-5; D gene unclear. CDR3 length: 13 amino acids. V was cut by 1 base and J by 4 bases, with 5 bases left in between. Per the germline V gene, CDR1 is LNHDA and CDR2 is SQIVND (reference sequence). CDR3 DNA: TGTGCCAGTAGTATAGCGGGGAATCAGCCCCAGCATTTT. Amino acid sequence: CASSIAGNQPQHF.

This clone came up once. The J gene is TRBJ2-5, the V gene TRBV2; no firm D call. Trimming took off 6 bases at V and 4 bases at J, with 9 bases between the two ends. Germline assignment: CDR1 SNHLY and CDR2 FYNNEI. CDR3 length: 12 amino acids. CDR3 loop: CASSTVGETQYF. CDR3 nucleotide sequence: TGTGCCAGCAGCACAGTCGGAGAGACCCAGTACTTC.